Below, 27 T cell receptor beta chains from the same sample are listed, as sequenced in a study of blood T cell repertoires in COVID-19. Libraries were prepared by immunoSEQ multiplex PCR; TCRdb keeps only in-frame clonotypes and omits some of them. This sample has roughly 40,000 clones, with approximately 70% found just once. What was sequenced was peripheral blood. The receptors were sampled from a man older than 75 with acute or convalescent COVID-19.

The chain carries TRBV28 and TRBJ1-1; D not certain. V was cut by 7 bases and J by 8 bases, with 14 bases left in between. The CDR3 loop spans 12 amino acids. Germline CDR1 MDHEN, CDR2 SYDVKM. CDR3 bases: TGTGCCAGCATAGGAGGCCCTCAAGAAGCTTTCTTT. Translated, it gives CASIGGPQEAFF.

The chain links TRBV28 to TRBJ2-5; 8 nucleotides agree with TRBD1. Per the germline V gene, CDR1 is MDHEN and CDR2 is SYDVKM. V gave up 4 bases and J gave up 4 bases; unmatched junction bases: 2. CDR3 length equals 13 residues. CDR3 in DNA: TGTGCCAGCAGTTCAGGGGGCTCAGAGACCCAGTACTTC. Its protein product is CASSSGGSETQYF.

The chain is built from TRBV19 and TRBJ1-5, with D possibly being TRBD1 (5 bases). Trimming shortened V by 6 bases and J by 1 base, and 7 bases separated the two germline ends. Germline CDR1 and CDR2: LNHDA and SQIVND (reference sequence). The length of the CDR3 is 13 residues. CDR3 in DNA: TGTGCCAGTAGAAGACAGAGCAATCAGCCCCAGCATTTT. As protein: CASRRQSNQPQHF. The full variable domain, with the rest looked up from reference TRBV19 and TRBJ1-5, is DGGITQSPKYLFRKEGQNVTLSCEQNLNHDAMYWYRQDPGQGLRLIYYSQIVNDFQKGDIAEGYSVSREKKESFPLTVTSAQKNPTAFYLCASRRQSNQPQHFGDGTRLSIL.

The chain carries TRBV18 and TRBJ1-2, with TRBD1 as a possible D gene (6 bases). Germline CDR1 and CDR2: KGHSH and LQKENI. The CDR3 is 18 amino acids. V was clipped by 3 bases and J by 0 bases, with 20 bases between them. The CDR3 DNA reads TGTGCCAGCTCACCTCTTAAGGGGGGGTCTGGTGCTAACTATGGCTACACCTTC. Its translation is CASSPLKGGSGANYGYTF.

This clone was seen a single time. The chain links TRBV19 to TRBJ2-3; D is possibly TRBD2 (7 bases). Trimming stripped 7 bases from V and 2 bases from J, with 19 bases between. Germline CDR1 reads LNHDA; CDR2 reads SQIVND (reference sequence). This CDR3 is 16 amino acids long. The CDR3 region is CASKRRGGGDTDTQYF. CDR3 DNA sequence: TGTGCCAGTAAGCGACGAGGAGGGGGGGACACAGATACGCAGTATTTT.

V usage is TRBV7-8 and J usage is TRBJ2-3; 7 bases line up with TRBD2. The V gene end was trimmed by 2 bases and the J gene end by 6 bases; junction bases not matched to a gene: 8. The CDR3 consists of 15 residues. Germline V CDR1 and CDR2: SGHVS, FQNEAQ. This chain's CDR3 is CASSLLSLAADTQYF. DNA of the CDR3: TGTGCCAGCAGCTTACTCAGCCTAGCGGCGGATACGCAGTATTTT.

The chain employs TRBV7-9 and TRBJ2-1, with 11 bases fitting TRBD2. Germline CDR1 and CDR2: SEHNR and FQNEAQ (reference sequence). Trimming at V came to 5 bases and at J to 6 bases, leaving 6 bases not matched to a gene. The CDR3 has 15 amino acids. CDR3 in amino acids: CASSPGTSGVNEQFF. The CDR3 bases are TGTGCCAGCAGCCCCGGGACTAGCGGAGTCAATGAGCAGTTCTTC.

CDR3 residues: CASSPDQGARTEAFF. CDR3 nucleotide sequence: TGTGCCAGCTCACCAGATCAGGGGGCGCGGACTGAAGCTTTCTTT. The chain recombines TRBV18 with TRBJ1-1, with 8 bases fitting TRBD1. V gave up 2 bases and J gave up 5 bases; unmatched junction bases: 7. This CDR3 has 15 amino acids. Per germline, CDR1 KGHSH and CDR2 LQKENI. The whole variable domain, remainder taken from reference TRBV18 and TRBJ1-1, is NAGVMQNPRHLVRRRGQEARLRCSPMKGHSHVYWYRQLPEEGLKFMVYLQKENIIDESGMPKERFSAEFPKEGPSILRIQQVVRGDSAAYFCASSPDQGARTEAFFGQGTRLTVV.

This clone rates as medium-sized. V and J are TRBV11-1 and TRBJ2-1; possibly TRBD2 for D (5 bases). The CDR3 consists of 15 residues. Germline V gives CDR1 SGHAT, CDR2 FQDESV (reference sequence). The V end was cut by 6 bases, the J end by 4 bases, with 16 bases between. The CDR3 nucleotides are TGTGCCAGCAGGTCTATTATGGGAGCTTACAATGAGCAGTTCTTC. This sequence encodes CASRSIMGAYNEQFF.

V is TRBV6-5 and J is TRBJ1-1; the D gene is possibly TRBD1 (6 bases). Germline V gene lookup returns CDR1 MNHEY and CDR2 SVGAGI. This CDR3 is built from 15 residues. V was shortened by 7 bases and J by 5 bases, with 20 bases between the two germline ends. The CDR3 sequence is CASKAGALRSTEAFF. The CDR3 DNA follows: TGTGCCAGCAAAGCAGGGGCATTAAGGAGTACTGAAGCTTTCTTT.

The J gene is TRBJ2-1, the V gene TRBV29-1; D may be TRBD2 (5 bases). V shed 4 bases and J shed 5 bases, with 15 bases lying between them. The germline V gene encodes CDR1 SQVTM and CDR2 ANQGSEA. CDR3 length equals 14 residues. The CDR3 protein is CSVAAGRVNNEQFF. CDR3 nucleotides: TGCAGCGTTGCCGCGGGCCGTGTGAACAATGAGCAGTTCTTC.

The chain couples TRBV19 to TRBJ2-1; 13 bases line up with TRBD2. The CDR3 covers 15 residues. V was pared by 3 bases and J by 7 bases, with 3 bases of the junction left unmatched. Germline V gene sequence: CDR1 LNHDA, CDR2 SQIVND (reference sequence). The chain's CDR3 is CASSMGTSGINEQFF. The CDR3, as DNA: TGTGCCAGTAGTATGGGGACTAGCGGGATTAATGAGCAGTTCTTC.

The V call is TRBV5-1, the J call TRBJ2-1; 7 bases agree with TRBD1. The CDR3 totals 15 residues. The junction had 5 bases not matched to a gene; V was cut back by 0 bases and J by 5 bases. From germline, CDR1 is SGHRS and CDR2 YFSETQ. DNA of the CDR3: TGCGCCAGCAGCTTGGTCGTCGGACAGGACAATGAGCAGTTCTTC. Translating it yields CASSLVVGQDNEQFF.

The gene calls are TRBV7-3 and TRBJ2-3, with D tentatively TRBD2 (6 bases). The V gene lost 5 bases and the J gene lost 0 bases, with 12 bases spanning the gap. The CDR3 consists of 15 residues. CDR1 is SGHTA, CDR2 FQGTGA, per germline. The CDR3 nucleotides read TGTGCCAGCAGCCCCTGGGAGGCGAGCACAGATACGCAGTATTTT. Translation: CASSPWEASTDTQYF.

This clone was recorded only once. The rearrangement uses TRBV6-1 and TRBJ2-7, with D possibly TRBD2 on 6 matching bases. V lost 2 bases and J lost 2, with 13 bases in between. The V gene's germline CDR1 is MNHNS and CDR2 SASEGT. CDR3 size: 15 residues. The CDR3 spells CASSEMAWGAYEQYF. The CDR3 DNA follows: TGTGCCAGCAGTGAAATGGCCTGGGGGGCCTACGAGCAGTACTTC.

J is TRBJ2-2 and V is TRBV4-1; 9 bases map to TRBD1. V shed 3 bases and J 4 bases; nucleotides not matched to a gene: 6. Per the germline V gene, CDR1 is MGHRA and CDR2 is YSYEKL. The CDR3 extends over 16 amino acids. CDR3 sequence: CASSHPGQGLTGELFF. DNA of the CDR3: TGCGCCAGCAGCCATCCGGGACAGGGCCTCACCGGGGAGCTGTTTTTT.

The CDR3 reads CASSYSQGRTDTEAFF. The CDR3 coding sequence is TGTGCCAGCAGTTACTCGCAGGGGCGGACGGACACTGAAGCTTTCTTT. The J gene is TRBJ1-1, the V gene TRBV6-2 or TRBV6-3; a weak D match, TRBD1 (6 bases). Germline values: CDR1 MNHEY, CDR2 SVGEGT. Deletions cut 0 bases from V and 3 bases from J, with 14 bases between. This CDR3 has 16 amino acids.

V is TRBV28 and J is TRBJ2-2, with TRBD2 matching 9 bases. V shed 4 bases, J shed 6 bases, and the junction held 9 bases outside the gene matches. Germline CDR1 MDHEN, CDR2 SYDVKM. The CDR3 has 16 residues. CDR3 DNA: TGTGCCAGCAGTTCCCCTAGCGGGAAGGCGCCCGGGGAGCTGTTTTTT. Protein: CASSSPSGKAPGELFF.

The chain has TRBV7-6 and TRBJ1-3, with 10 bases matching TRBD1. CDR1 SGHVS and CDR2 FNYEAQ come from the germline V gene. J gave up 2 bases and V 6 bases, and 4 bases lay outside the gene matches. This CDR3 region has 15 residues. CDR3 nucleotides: TGTGCCAGCAGTCCGACAGGGGGCACTGGAAACACCATATATTTT. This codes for CASSPTGGTGNTIYF.

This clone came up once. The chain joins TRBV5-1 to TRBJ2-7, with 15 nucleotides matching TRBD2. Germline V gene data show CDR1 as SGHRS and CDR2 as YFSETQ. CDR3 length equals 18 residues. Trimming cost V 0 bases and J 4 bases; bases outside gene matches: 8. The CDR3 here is CASSLVGLAGGPPYEQYF. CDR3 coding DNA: TGCGCCAGCAGCTTGGTCGGACTAGCGGGAGGGCCACCTTACGAGCAGTACTTC.

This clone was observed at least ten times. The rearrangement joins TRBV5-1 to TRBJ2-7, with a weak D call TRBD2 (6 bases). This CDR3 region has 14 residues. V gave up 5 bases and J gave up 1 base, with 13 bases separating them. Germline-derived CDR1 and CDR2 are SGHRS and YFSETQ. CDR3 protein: CASRPRLDSYEQYF. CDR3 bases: TGCGCCAGCAGACCCCGACTAGATTCCTACGAGCAGTACTTC.

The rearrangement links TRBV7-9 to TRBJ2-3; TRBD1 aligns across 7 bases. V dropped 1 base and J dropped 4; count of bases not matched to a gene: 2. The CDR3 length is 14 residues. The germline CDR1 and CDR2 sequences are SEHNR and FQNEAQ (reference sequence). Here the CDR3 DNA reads TGTGCCAGCAGCTTAGGACAGGGCGCAGATACGCAGTATTTT. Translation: CASSLGQGADTQYF.

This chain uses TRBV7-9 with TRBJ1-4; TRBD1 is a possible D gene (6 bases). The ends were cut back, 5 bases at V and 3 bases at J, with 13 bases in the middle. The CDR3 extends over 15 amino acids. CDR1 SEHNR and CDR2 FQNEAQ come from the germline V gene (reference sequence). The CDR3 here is CASSPFQGSNEKLFF. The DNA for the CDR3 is TGTGCCAGCAGCCCTTTTCAGGGGTCTAATGAAAAACTGTTTTTT.

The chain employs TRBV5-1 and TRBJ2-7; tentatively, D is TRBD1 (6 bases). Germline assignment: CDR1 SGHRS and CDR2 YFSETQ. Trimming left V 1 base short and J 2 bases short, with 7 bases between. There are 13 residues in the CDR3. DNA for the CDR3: TGCGCCAGCAGCTTGACAGGGACCTACGAGCAGTACTTC. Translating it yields CASSLTGTYEQYF.

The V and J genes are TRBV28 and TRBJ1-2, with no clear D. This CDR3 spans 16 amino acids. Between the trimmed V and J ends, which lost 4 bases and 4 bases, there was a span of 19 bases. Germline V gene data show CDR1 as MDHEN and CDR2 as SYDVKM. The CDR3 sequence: CASSSRGVAYGYGYTF. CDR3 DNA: TGTGCCAGCAGTTCCCGCGGCGTAGCGTACGGCTATGGCTACACCTTC.

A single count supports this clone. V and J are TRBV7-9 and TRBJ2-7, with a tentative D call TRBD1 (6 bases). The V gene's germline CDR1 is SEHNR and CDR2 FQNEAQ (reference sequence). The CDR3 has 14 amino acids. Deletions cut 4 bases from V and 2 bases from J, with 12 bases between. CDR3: CASSSGQPTYEQYF. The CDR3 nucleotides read TGTGCCAGCAGCTCAGGACAGCCGACCTACGAGCAGTACTTC.

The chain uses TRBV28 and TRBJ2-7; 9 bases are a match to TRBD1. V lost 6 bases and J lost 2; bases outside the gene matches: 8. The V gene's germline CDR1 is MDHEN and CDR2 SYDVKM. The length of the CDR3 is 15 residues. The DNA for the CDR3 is TGTGCCAGCAGATATTCACGACAGGGGGCCTACGAGCAGTACTTC. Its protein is CASRYSRQGAYEQYF.